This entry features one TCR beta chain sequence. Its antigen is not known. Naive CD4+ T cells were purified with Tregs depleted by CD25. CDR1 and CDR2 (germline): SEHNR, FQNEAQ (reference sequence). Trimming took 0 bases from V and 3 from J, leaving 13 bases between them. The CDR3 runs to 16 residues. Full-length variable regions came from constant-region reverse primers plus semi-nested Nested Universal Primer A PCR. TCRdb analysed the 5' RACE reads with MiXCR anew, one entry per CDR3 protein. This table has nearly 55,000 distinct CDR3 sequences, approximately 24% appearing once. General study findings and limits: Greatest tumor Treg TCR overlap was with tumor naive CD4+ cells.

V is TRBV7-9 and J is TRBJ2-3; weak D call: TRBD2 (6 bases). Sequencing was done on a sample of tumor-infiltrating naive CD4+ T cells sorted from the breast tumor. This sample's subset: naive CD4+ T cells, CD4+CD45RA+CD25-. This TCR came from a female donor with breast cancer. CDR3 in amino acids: CASSLALSAGTDTQYF. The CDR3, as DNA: TGTGCCAGCAGCTTAGCGTTATCTGCGGGAACAGATACGCAGTATTTT.